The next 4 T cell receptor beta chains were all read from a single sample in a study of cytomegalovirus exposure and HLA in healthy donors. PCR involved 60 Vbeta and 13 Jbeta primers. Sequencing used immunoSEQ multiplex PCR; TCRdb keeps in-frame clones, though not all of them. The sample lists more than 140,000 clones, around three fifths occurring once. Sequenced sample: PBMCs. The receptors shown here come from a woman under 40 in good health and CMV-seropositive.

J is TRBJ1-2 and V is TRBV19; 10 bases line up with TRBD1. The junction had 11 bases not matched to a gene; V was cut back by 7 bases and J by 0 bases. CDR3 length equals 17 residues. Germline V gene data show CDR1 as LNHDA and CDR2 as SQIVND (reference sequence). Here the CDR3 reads CASTETGGVGANYGYTF. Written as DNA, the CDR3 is TGTGCCAGTACCGAGACAGGGGGCGTTGGGGCTAACTATGGCTACACCTTC.

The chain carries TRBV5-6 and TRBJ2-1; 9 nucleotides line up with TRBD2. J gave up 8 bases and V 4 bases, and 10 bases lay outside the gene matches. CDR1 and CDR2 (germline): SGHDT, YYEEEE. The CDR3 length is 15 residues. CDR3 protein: CASSGESGRTDEQFF. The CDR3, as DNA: TGTGCCAGCAGCGGGGAAAGCGGGAGGACGGATGAGCAGTTCTTC.

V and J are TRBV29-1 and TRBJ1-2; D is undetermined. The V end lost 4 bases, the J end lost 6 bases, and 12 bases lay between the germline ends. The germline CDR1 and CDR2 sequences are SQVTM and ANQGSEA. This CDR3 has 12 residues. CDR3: CSVVTATDGYTF. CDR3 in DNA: TGCAGCGTTGTAACAGCAACTGATGGCTACACCTTC.

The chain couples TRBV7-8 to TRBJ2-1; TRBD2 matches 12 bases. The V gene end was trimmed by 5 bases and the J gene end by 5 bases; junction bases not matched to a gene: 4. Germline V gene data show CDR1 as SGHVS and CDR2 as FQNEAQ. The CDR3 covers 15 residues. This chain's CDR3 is CASSRLAGDDNEQFF. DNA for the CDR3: TGTGCCAGCAGCCGACTAGCGGGAGATGACAATGAGCAGTTCTTC. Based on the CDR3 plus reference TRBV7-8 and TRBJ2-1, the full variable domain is GAGVSQSPRYKVAKRGQDVALRCDPISGHVSLFWYQQALGQGPEFLTYFQNEAQLDKSGLPSDRFFAERPEGSVSTLKIQRTQQEDSAVYLCASSRLAGDDNEQFFGPGTRLTVL.